The 17 T cell receptor beta chains in this list originate from one sample, sequenced in a study of blood T cell repertoires in COVID-19. Libraries were prepared by immunoSEQ multiplex PCR; TCRdb keeps only in-frame clonotypes and omits some of them. In the table there are roughly 250,000 clones, 70% to 90% of which are singletons. Source material: PBMCs or T cells enriched from blood (not recorded which). All receptors derive from a man between 45 and 60 years old who had been exposed to COVID-19.

This chain uses TRBV18 with TRBJ1-1; possible D gene TRBD1, 5 bases. This CDR3 is 13 amino acids long. Looked up from germline, CDR1 is KGHSH and CDR2 is LQKENI. Deletions cut 4 bases from V and 2 bases from J, with 8 bases between. In DNA form, the CDR3 reads TGTGCCAGCTCACTGGACACCAACACTGAAGCTTTCTTT. Amino acids: CASSLDTNTEAFF.

This clone was seen only once. Other DNA sequences from this sample encode an identical CDR3 as well. The chain uses TRBV5-1 and TRBJ2-7, with a weak D call TRBD1 (5 bases). The CDR3 sequence is 13 residues long. Trimming took off 4 bases at V and 0 bases at J, with 8 bases between the two ends. Germline V gives CDR1 SGHRS, CDR2 YFSETQ. CDR3 sequence (DNA): TGCGCCAGCAGCACGGACAACTCCTACGAGCAGTACTTC. This translates into CASSTDNSYEQYF.

The genes are TRBV5-4 and TRBJ2-1; 9 bases agree with TRBD1. This CDR3 region has 16 residues. Germline assignment: CDR1 SGHNT and CDR2 YYREEE (reference sequence). The junction had 8 bases not matched to a gene; V was cut back by 4 bases and J by 3 bases. The CDR3 DNA is TGTGCCAGCAGCACTAGACAGGGGGTGATCTACAATGAGCAGTTCTTC. This translates into CASSTRQGVIYNEQFF.

V and J are TRBV6-6 and TRBJ2-5; 8 positions agree with TRBD2. The CDR3 is 12 amino acids. V was clipped by 10 bases and J by 6 bases; unmatched bases: 7. From germline, CDR1 is MNHNY and CDR2 SVGAGI (reference sequence). The DNA of the CDR3 is TGTGCCACCTCGGGGGGGCTAAAGACCCAGTACTTC. Protein sequence: CATSGGLKTQYF.

As DNA, the CDR3 is TGTGCCAGCAGTCAACGAATCCGGGACAGGGGTTTTTCCGGGGAGCTGTTTTTT. Translated, it gives CASSQRIRDRGFSGELFF. J is TRBJ2-2 and V is TRBV2, with 10 bases matching TRBD1. CDR3 size: 18 residues. V lost 5 bases, J lost 6 bases, and 15 bases stayed unmatched. Looked up from germline, CDR1 is SNHLY and CDR2 is FYNNEI.

V gene TRBV19 combines with J gene TRBJ1-5; 9 nucleotides agree with TRBD1. In germline, CDR1 is LNHDA, CDR2 SQIVND (reference sequence). Losses at the gene ends were 3 bases for V and 1 base for J; bases not matched to a gene: 7. The CDR3 has 17 amino acids. The CDR3 reads CASSMNRGRGSNQPQHF. In DNA form, the CDR3 reads TGTGCCAGTAGTATGAACAGGGGGCGCGGGAGCAATCAGCCCCAGCATTTT.

The V gene is TRBV2, the J gene TRBJ2-1; 10 bases line up with TRBD2. The CDR3 sequence is 15 residues long. V gave up 8 bases and J gave up 4 bases; unmatched junction bases: 8. Per germline, CDR1 SNHLY and CDR2 FYNNEI. CDR3 sequence reads: CASFRTSGLYNEQFF. CDR3 coding DNA: TGTGCCAGCTTTAGGACTAGCGGACTTTACAATGAGCAGTTCTTC.

The genes are TRBV2 and TRBJ1-1; D is uncertain. V lost 1 base and J 1 base, leaving 4 bases between the germline ends. Germline V CDR1 and CDR2: SNHLY, FYNNEI. CDR3 length: 13 residues. The CDR3 is CASSEGPNTEAFF. Here the CDR3 DNA reads TGTGCCAGCAGTGAAGGGCCGAACACTGAAGCTTTCTTT. The variable domain in full, with the rest retrieved from reference TRBV2 and TRBJ1-1, is EPEVTQTPSHQVTQMGQEVILRCVPISNHLYFYWYRQILGQKVEFLVSFYNNEISEKSEIFDDQFSVERPDGSNFTLKIRSTKLEDSAMYFCASSEGPNTEAFFGQGTRLTVV.

The J gene is TRBJ1-5, the V gene TRBV4-1, with 12 nucleotides matching TRBD1. Germline lookup yields CDR1 MGHRA and CDR2 YSYEKL. CDR3 length: 17 residues. Unmatched junction bases numbered 10, after V lost 3 bases and J lost 7 bases. The DNA of the CDR3 is TGCGCCAGCAGCCAGTTCATTGGGACAGGGGGCGGACAGCCCCAGCATTTT. Amino acids: CASSQFIGTGGGQPQHF.

The chain links TRBV28 to TRBJ2-7; D might be TRBD1 (6 bases). V lost 5 bases to trimming and J lost 0 bases, with 17 bases between them. The CDR3 is 16 residues long. Germline loops: CDR1 MDHEN, CDR2 SYDVKM. The DNA of the CDR3 is TGTGCCAGCAGTCCAAACAGGGCCAGTAGCTCCTACGAGCAGTACGTC. Translated: CASSPNRASSSYEQYV.

The J gene is TRBJ2-5, the V gene TRBV9, with 11 positions matching TRBD2. V trimming: 7 bases; J trimming: 5 bases; junction bases outside the gene matches: 22. This CDR3 has 19 amino acids. The germline V gene encodes CDR1 SGDLS and CDR2 YYNGEE. CDR3 nucleotide sequence: TGTGCCAGCTCCCCTCAGGGGACTAGCGGACTATGGGGGTATGAGACCCAGTACTTC. Residues: CASSPQGTSGLWGYETQYF. The full variable domain, in which reference TRBV9 and TRBJ2-5 provide the parts outside the CDR3, is DSGVTQTPKHLITATGQRVTLRCSPRSGDLSVYWYQQSLDQGLQFLIQYYNGEERAKGNILERFSAQQFPDLHSELNLSSLELGDSALYFCASSPQGTSGLWGYETQYFGPGTRLLVL.

The genes are TRBV6-6 and TRBJ2-5; 7 bases are a match to TRBD1. Trimming cost V 4 bases and J 4 bases; bases outside gene matches: 6. Germline CDR1 MNHNY, CDR2 SVGAGI (reference sequence). The CDR3 spans 14 residues. CDR3 sequence: CASSSRQGTETQYF. CDR3 DNA: TGTGCCAGCAGTTCCCGACAGGGCACAGAGACCCAGTACTTC.

CDR3 amino acids: CASSLGAFSGNTIYF. The CDR3 nucleotides are TGCGCCAGCAGCTTGGGGGCCTTCTCTGGAAACACCATATATTTT. The chain joins TRBV5-1 to TRBJ1-3; no reliable D call. Trimming removed 0 bases from V and 0 bases from J, with 7 bases in between. Germline V gene data show CDR1 as SGHRS and CDR2 as YFSETQ. This CDR3 region has 15 residues.

Details on this clone: This sample also contains other DNA sequences that code for the same CDR3. This chain joins TRBV5-1 and TRBJ1-5; D is unresolved. Germline loops: CDR1 SGHRS, CDR2 YFSETQ. There are 13 residues in the CDR3. V was trimmed by 2 bases and J by 5 bases, leaving 8 bases between them. For the CDR3, the DNA is TGCGCCAGCAGCTTTCTCGGGGATCAGCCCCAGCATTTT. Its protein product is CASSFLGDQPQHF.

This rearrangement joins TRBV9 to TRBJ2-3; D is perhaps TRBD1 (6 bases). This CDR3 is 17 amino acids long. V gave up 0 bases and J gave up 2 bases, with 16 bases separating them. Germline CDR1 SGDLS, CDR2 YYNGEE. CDR3 sequence (DNA): TGTGCCAGCAGCGTAGCTTACGGGACAATGGTCACAGATACGCAGTATTTT. It is translated as CASSVAYGTMVTDTQYF.

This chain links TRBV19 with TRBJ1-3; TRBD1 might be the D (5 bases). The V and J ends lost 8 bases and 0 bases respectively, with 17 bases between them. Germline values: CDR1 LNHDA, CDR2 SQIVND (reference sequence). The CDR3 runs to 16 residues. Here the CDR3 reads CASDGGGSLSGNTIYF. CDR3 coding DNA: TGTGCCAGTGACGGGGGAGGAAGTCTCTCTGGAAACACCATATATTTT.

The chain employs TRBV30 and TRBJ2-1; possibly TRBD2 for D (7 bases). The CDR3 sequence is 11 residues long. The V end was cut by 2 bases, the J end by 10 bases, with 9 bases between. Germline V gives CDR1 GTSNPN, CDR2 SVGIG (reference sequence). The CDR3 loop is CAWSWGGEQFF. The CDR3 DNA is TGTGCCTGGAGTTGGGGGGGCGAGCAGTTCTTC.